This TCR beta chain was documented in a study of T cells in Graves' hyperthyroidism and ophthalmopathy. Study as a whole: The initial diagnosis was the point when peripheral blood was collected, ahead of any treatment.

Authors of the study amplified TCR beta CDR3 regions from RNA transcripts. When the TCR CDR3 underwent first-round RT-PCR, the HTBI primer set was used. TCRdb independently ran MiXCR on the multiplex PCR reads; one entry per CDR3 protein. The sample yields 620,000 or so distinct CDR3 sequences, more than 14% seen once. The study's findings and limits: Ophthalmopathy, which appeared later, was predicted by the model a median about 5.9 months before onset. From stable hyperthyroidism, ophthalmopathy was set apart by a 13 V-J model.

This clonotype has only a few counts. Its antigen is still unknown. The CDR3 contains 14 residues. CDR1 is DFQATT, CDR2 SNEGSKA, per germline (reference sequence). V lost 0 bases and J lost 0, with 8 bases in between. The source material was blood. This receptor was taken from a woman aged 45-60 years with Graves' ophthalmopathy. The V and J genes are TRBV20-1 and TRBJ1-1; D uncertain. DNA for the CDR3: TGCAGTGCTAGAGATGAGGTGATGAACACTGAAGCTTTCTTT. As protein: CSARDEVMNTEAFF.